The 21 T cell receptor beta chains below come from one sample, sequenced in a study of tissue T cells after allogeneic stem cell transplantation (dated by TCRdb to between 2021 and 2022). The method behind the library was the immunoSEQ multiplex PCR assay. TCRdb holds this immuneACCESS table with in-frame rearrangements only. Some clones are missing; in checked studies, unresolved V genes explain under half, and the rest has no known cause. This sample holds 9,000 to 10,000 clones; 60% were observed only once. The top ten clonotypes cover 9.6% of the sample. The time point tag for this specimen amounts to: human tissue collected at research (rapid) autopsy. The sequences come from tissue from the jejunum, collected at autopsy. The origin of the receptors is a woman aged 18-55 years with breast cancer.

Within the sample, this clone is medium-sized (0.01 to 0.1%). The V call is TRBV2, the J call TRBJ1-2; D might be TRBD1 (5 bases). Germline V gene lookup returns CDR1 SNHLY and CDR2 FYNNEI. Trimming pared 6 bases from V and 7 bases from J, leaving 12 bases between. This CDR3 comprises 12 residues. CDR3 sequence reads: CASSEGNGGYTF. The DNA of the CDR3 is TGTGCCAGCAGCGAGGGGAATGGTGGCTACACCTTC.

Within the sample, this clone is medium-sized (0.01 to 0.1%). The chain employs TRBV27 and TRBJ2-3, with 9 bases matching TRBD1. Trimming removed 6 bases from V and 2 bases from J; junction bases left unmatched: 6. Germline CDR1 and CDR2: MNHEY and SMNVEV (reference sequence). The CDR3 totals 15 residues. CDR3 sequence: CASSPWTGVTDTQYF. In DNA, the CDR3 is TGTGCCAGCAGCCCCTGGACAGGGGTCACAGATACGCAGTATTTT.

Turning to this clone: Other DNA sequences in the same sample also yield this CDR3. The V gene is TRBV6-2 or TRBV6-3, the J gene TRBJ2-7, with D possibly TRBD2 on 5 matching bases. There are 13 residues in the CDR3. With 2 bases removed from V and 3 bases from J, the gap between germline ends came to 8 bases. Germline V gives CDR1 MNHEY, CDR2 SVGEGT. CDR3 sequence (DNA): TGTGCCAGCAGTTACGTCGCGGGCTACGAGCAGTACTTC. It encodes CASSYVAGYEQYF.

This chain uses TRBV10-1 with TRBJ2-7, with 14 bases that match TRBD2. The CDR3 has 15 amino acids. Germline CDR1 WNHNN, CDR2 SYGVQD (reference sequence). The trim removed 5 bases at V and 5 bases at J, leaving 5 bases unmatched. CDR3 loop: CASSLGLAGGHEQYF. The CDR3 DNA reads TGCGCCAGCAGTCTCGGACTAGCGGGAGGACACGAGCAGTACTTC.

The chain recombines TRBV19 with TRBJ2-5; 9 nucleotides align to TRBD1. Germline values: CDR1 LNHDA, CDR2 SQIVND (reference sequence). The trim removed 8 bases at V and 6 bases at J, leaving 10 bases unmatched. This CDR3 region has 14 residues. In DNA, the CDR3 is TGTGCCAGTCGCTCCGGGACAGGGAGTCAGACCCAGTACTTC. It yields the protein CASRSGTGSQTQYF.

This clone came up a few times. The DNA for the CDR3 is TGTGCCTGGGAGCGACAGACCAATTCACCCCTCCACTTT. This gives the protein CAWERQTNSPLHF. The chain combines TRBV30 with TRBJ1-6; D is possibly TRBD1 (5 bases). Germline assignment: CDR1 GTSNPN and CDR2 SVGIG (reference sequence). The CDR3 runs 13 residues. Deletions cut 5 bases from V and 7 bases from J, with 12 bases between.

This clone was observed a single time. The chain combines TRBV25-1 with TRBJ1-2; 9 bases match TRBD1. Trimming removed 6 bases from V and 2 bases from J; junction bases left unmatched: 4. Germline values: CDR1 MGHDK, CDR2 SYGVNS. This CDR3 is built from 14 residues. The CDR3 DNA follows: TGTGCCAGCAGAAGAGGACAGGGGAACTATGGCTACACCTTC. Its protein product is CASRRGQGNYGYTF.

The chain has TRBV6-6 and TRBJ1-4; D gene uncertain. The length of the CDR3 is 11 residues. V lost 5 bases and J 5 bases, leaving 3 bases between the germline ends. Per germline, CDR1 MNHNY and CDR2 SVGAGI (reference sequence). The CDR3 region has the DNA TGTGCCAGCAGTCAGAATGAAAAACTGTTTTTT. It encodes CASSQNEKLFF.

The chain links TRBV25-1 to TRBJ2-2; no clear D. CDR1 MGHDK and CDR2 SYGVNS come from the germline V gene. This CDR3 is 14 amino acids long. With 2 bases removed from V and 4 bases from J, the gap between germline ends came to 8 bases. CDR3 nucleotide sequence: TGTGCCAGCAGTGAAAGTGCTTTCACCGGGGAGCTGTTTTTT. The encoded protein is CASSESAFTGELFF.

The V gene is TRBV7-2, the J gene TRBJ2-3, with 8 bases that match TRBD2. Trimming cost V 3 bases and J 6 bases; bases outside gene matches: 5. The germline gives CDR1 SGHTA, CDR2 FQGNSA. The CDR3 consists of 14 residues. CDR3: CASSFGGAGDTQYF. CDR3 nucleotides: TGTGCCAGCAGCTTCGGGGGGGCCGGGGATACGCAGTATTTT. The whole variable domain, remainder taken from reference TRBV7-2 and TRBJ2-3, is GAGVSQSPSNKVTEKGKDVELRCDPISGHTALYWYRQSLGQGLEFLIYFQGNSAPDKSGLPSDRFSAERTGGSVSTLTIQRTQQEDSAVYLCASSFGGAGDTQYFGPGTRLTVL.

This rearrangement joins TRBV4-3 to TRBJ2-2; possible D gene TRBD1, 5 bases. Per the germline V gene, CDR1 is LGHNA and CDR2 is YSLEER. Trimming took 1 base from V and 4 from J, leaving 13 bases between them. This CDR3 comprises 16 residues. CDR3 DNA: TGCGCCAGCAGCCAAGGAGACGCAGGGATCACCGGGGAGCTGTTTTTT. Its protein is CASSQGDAGITGELFF.

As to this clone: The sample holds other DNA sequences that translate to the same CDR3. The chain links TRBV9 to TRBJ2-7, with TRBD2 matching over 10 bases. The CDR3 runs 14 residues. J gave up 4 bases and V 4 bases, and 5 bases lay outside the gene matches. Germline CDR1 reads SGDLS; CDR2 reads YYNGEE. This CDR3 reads CASSSGLADYEQYF. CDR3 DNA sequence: TGTGCCAGCAGCTCCGGACTAGCGGATTACGAGCAGTACTTC.

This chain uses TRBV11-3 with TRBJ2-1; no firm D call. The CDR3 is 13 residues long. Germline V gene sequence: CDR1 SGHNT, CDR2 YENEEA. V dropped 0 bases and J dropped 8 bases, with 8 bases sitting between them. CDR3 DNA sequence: TGTGCCAGCAGCTTAGATTTGTCGGATGAGCAGTTCTTC. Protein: CASSLDLSDEQFF.

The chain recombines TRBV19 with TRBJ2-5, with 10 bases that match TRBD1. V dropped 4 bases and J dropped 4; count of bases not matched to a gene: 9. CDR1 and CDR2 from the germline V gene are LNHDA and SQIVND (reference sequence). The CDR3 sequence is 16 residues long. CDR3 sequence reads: CASSTRQGAIGETQYF. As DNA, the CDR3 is TGTGCCAGTAGTACCCGACAGGGGGCAATTGGAGAGACCCAGTACTTC.

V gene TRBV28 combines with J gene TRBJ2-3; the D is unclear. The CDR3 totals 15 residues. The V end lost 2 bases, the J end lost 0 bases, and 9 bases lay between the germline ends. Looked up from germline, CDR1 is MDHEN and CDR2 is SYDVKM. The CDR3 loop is CASSLPRGSTDTQYF. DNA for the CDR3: TGTGCCAGCAGTTTACCCCGCGGTAGCACAGATACGCAGTATTTT.

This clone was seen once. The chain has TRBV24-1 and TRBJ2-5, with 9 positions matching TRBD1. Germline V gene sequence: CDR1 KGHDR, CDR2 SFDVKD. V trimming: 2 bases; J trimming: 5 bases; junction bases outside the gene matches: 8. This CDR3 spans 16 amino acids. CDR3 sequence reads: CATSDSQQGAGETQYF. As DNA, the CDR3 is TGTGCCACCAGTGATTCCCAACAGGGGGCCGGGGAGACCCAGTACTTC.

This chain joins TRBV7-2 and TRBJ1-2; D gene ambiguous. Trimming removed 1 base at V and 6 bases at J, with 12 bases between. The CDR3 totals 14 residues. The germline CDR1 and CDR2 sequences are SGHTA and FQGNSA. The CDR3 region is CASSLVGANHGYTF. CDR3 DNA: TGTGCCAGCAGCTTAGTTGGTGCCAACCATGGCTACACCTTC. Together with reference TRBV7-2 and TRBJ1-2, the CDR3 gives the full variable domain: GAGVSQSPSNKVTEKGKDVELRCDPISGHTALYWYRQSLGQGLEFLIYFQGNSAPDKSGLPSDRFSAERTGGSVSTLTIQRTQQEDSAVYLCASSLVGANHGYTFGSGTRLTVV.

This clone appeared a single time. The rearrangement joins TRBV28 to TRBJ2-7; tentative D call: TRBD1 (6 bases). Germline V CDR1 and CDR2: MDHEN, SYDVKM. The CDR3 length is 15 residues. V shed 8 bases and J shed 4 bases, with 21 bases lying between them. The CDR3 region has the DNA TGTGCCAGCTGGGGGCCAAGCGGATATACATACGAGCAGTACTTC. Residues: CASWGPSGYTYEQYF.

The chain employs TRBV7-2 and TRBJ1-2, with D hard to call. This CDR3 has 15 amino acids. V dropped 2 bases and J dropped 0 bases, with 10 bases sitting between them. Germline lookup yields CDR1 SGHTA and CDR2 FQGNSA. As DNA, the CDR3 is TGTGCCAGCAGCTTACCCAGCCGGGCTAACTATGGCTACACCTTC. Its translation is CASSLPSRANYGYTF.

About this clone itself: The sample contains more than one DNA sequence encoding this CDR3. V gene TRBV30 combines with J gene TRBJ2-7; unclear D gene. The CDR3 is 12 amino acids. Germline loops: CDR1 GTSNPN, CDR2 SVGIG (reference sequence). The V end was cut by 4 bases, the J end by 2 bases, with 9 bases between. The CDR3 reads CAWKGAPYEQYF. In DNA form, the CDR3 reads TGTGCCTGGAAGGGTGCGCCCTACGAGCAGTACTTC.

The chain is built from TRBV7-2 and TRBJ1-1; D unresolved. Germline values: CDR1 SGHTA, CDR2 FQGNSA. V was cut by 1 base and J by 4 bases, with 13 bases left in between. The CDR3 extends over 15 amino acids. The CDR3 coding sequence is TGTGCCAGCAGCTTAGGTGCGGACCTCGGCACTGAAGCTTTCTTT. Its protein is CASSLGADLGTEAFF.